A single sample gave rise to the 2 T cell receptor beta chains below, sequenced in a study of T cells after posttransplantation cyclophosphamide. The repertoire was sequenced with immunoSEQ multiplex PCR; TCRdb's copy has only in-frame clones and lacks some. The sample includes thousands of clones, roughly 81% of them seen just once. Input material: PBMCs. Receptors originate from a man younger than 45 with a blood cancer, CMV-positive, and with a related stem cell donor.

The V and J genes are TRBV7-7 and TRBJ2-1, with TRBD2 identical over 8 bases. V lost 1 base, J lost 9 bases, and 11 bases stayed unmatched. This CDR3 is 16 amino acids long. Germline V gives CDR1 SSHAT, CDR2 FNYEAQ (reference sequence). The CDR3 is CASSLEGHAGGSEQFF. CDR3 nucleotides: TGTGCCAGCAGCTTAGAGGGTCACGCGGGGGGCAGTGAGCAGTTCTTC.

The V gene is TRBV6-1, the J gene TRBJ1-2; 8 nucleotides line up with TRBD1. CDR1 MNHNS and CDR2 SASEGT come from the germline V gene. With V trimmed by 11 bases and J by 8 bases, 13 bases remained unmatched. CDR3 length: 13 residues. The CDR3, as DNA: TGTGCCGGCTCCGGGACAGGTGAGAACGGCTACACCTTC. It translates to CAGSGTGENGYTF.